A single sample is the source of the 18 T cell receptor beta chains below, sequenced in a study of T cells after yellow fever vaccination. TCRdb called the 5' RACE reads again in MiXCR, with one record for every CDR3 protein. This table holds around 310,000 distinct CDR3 sequences, roughly 4% found once. The source material was PBMCs, sampled on the day of the yellow fever booster vaccination. The receptors here all came from a man aged 18-30 years who received the YFV17D yellow fever vaccine.

In this sample, this clonotype turned up many times. The CDR3 nucleotides read TGCGCCAGCAGCCAACGGGACAGCTCTTTTACCGATGGCTACACCTTC. Protein: CASSQRDSSFTDGYTF. The rearrangement uses TRBV4-1 and TRBJ1-2; TRBD1 matches 7 bases. This CDR3 is 16 amino acids long. Trimming removed 2 bases from V and 6 bases from J; junction bases left unmatched: 12. Germline CDR1 is MGHRA and CDR2 is YSYEKL.

This clonotype has ten or more counts. The chain joins TRBV28 to TRBJ2-3; no clear D gene. Germline lookup yields CDR1 MDHEN and CDR2 SYDVKM. V was clipped by 1 base and J by 5 bases, with 10 bases between them. This CDR3 is built from 14 residues. CDR3 protein: CASSLSLVEDTQYF. As DNA, the CDR3 is TGTGCCAGCAGTTTATCGCTAGTAGAAGATACGCAGTATTTT.

This clonotype was observed at least ten times. The gene calls are TRBV4-1 and TRBJ2-7; D is possibly TRBD1 or TRBD2 (5 bases each). The CDR3 spans 13 residues. Trimming removed 0 bases at V and 6 bases at J, with 9 bases between. Germline CDR1 and CDR2: MGHRA and YSYEKL. DNA of the CDR3: TGCGCCAGCAGCCAAGAACCGGGGCTCGAGCAGTACGTC. Translated, it gives CASSQEPGLEQYV.

A few counts support this clonotype. The chain links TRBV5-1 to TRBJ2-3; the D gene is possibly TRBD1 (6 bases). Germline CDR1 and CDR2: SGHRS and YFSETQ. The CDR3 is 16 residues long. Trimming took off 5 bases at V and 6 bases at J, with 22 bases between the two ends. CDR3 loop: CASSQGTGAGSDTQYF. The CDR3 DNA is TGCGCCAGCAGTCAGGGGACCGGGGCCGGTTCGGATACGCAGTATTTT.

This clonotype was counted ten times or more. This chain joins TRBV5-1 and TRBJ2-5, with D tentatively TRBD1 (5 bases). CDR1 is SGHRS and CDR2 is YFSETQ in the germline V gene. The CDR3 spans 14 residues. V was clipped by 0 bases and J by 5 bases, with 11 bases between them. CDR3 bases: TGCGCCAGCAGCTTGGAAATAGGGGTGGAGACCCAGTACTTC. Translated: CASSLEIGVETQYF.

This chain uses TRBV7-2 with TRBJ2-7; 8 bases map to TRBD2. The CDR3 sequence is 16 residues long. Trimming cost V 0 bases and J 7 bases; bases outside gene matches: 11. The V gene's germline CDR1 is SGHTA and CDR2 FQGNSA. The CDR3 region has the DNA TGTGCCAGCAGCTTAGCGCGGGGGGCGGGGATCAGGGAGCAGTACTTC. Translation: CASSLARGAGIREQYF.

This clonotype was picked up many times. This chain uses TRBV5-1 with TRBJ1-1, with D tentatively TRBD1 (5 bases). CDR1 and CDR2 from the germline V gene are SGHRS and YFSETQ. The length of the CDR3 is 14 residues. Trimming took off 3 bases at V and 7 bases at J, with 16 bases between the two ends. The CDR3 nucleotides are TGCGCCAGCAGCTCAACGGGGGATGGCGTTGAAGCTTTCTTT. This translates into CASSSTGDGVEAFF.

The sample holds many counts of this clonotype. The CDR3, as DNA: TGTGCCAGCAGCTCAACGACAGGGTGGACTGAAGCTTTCTTT. As protein: CASSSTTGWTEAFF. V gene TRBV7-2 combines with J gene TRBJ1-1; 7 bases match TRBD1. The ends lost 4 bases at V and 5 bases at J; junction bases unmatched: 7. Germline values: CDR1 SGHTA, CDR2 FQGNSA. This CDR3 contains 14 residues.

CDR3 nucleotides: TGTGCCAGTATCGCCGGCCCAGGTCGAGCCATCGAGCAGTTCTTC. Its protein product is CASIAGPGRAIEQFF. This rearrangement joins TRBV19 to TRBJ2-1; D is uncertain. V gave up 7 bases and J gave up 10 bases, with 23 bases separating them. Germline lookup yields CDR1 LNHDA and CDR2 SQIVND (reference sequence). CDR3 length equals 15 residues. The full variable domain, rest sourced from reference TRBV19 and TRBJ2-1, is DGGITQSPKYLFRKEGQNVTLSCEQNLNHDAMYWYRQDPGQGLRLIYYSQIVNDFQKGDIAEGYSVSREKKESFPLTVTSAQKNPTAFYLCASIAGPGRAIEQFFGPGTRLTVL.

The sample holds many counts of this clonotype. J is TRBJ1-2 and V is TRBV12-3 or TRBV12-4, with 9 bases aligning to TRBD1. Trimming cost V 6 bases and J 3 bases; bases outside gene matches: 5. The CDR3 has 14 residues. The CDR3 reads CASSPGQGDYGYTF. Here the CDR3 DNA reads TGTGCCAGCAGCCCGGGACAGGGCGACTATGGCTACACCTTC.

This clonotype was observed a handful of times. This sequence joins TRBV3-1 and TRBJ1-5; D might be TRBD1 (5 bases). With 5 bases removed from V and 2 bases from J, the gap between germline ends came to 13 bases. Germline V gene lookup returns CDR1 LGHDT and CDR2 YNNKEL (reference sequence). The CDR3 runs to 15 residues. The CDR3 region has the DNA TGTGCCAGCAGCGACCAGGGCGTTCGCAATCAGCCCCAGCATTTT. It yields the protein CASSDQGVRNQPQHF.

This clonotype has ten or more counts. The chain couples TRBV7-2 to TRBJ2-5; a possible D gene is TRBD1 (5 bases). Germline CDR1 is SGHTA and CDR2 is FQGNSA. Trimming took 1 base from V and 4 from J, leaving 10 bases between them. The CDR3 contains 14 residues. For the CDR3, the DNA is TGTGCCAGCAGCTTAGACACCCAGGGAGAGACCCAGTACTTC. It codes for CASSLDTQGETQYF.

The sample holds many counts of this clonotype. The chain uses TRBV6-1 and TRBJ1-3, with a possible D match to TRBD1 (6 bases). The CDR3 consists of 18 residues. Trimming pared 0 bases from V and 0 bases from J, leaving 15 bases between. Germline V gives CDR1 MNHNS, CDR2 SASEGT. CDR3 in DNA: TGTGCCAGCAGTGAAGCGCTTCAGACAGGAGCCTCTGGAAACACCATATATTTT. Translated, it gives CASSEALQTGASGNTIYF.

At least ten counts were recorded for this clonotype. This sequence joins TRBV12-3 or TRBV12-4 and TRBJ1-1; D gene unclear. V lost 5 bases and J lost 2, with 9 bases in between. CDR3 length equals 13 residues. CDR3 sequence: CASSSSTNTEAFF. The CDR3 DNA is TGTGCCAGCAGTAGCTCAACCAACACTGAAGCTTTCTTT.

Many counts were recorded for this clonotype. Here the CDR3 reads CASSLSGVVDTQYF. CDR3 in DNA: TGCGCCAGCAGCTTGTCCGGGGTGGTAGATACGCAGTATTTT. This chain connects TRBV5-1 to TRBJ2-3, with a weak D call TRBD2 (5 bases). The V end was cut by 1 base, the J end by 5 bases, with 11 bases between. The germline V gene has CDR1 SGHRS and CDR2 YFSETQ. The CDR3 has 14 amino acids.

The V call is TRBV18, the J call TRBJ2-1; D unclear. Germline lookup yields CDR1 KGHSH and CDR2 LQKENI. The CDR3 has 14 residues. V was shortened by 3 bases and J by 6 bases, with 12 bases between the two germline ends. CDR3 sequence: CASSPQVAPNEQFF. CDR3 DNA sequence: TGTGCCAGCTCACCCCAAGTGGCTCCCAATGAGCAGTTCTTC.

This clonotype has a handful of counts. The chain links TRBV20-1 to TRBJ2-1, with TRBD2 identical over 11 bases. J was trimmed by 8 bases and V by 0 bases; bases with no gene match: 18. The germline V gene has CDR1 DFQATT and CDR2 SNEGSKA (reference sequence). CDR3 size: 19 residues. The CDR3 spells CSARDVQGLAGGRSDEQFF. DNA for the CDR3: TGCAGTGCTAGAGATGTCCAGGGGCTAGCGGGGGGACGGTCCGATGAGCAGTTCTTC.

The table lists this clonotype with many counts. This chain links TRBV6-1 with TRBJ2-7; unclear D gene. The CDR3 loop spans 17 amino acids. The germline V gene encodes CDR1 MNHNS and CDR2 SASEGT. The ends were cut back, 1 base at V and 4 bases at J, with 20 bases in the middle. The CDR3 is CASSEVPLTPLLYEQYF. CDR3 bases: TGTGCCAGCAGTGAAGTGCCCCTAACACCATTATTATACGAGCAGTACTTC.